The clone carrying this TCR beta chain was found many times. MiXCR was run by TCRdb on the 5' RACE reads, yielding one entry per CDR3 protein. This table holds 300,000 to 400,000 distinct CDR3 sequences, roughly 8.7% found once. These data originate in a study of T cells after yellow fever vaccination. Trimming took off 6 bases at V and 1 base at J, with 16 bases between the two ends. The CDR3 is made up of 16 amino acids. The sample here was PBMCs, taken on the day of the first yellow fever vaccination. The sequence was obtained from a young man who received the YFV17D yellow fever vaccine. The chain uses TRBV12-3 or TRBV12-4 and TRBJ1-3; D uncertain. The CDR3 is CASSLGRPNSGNTIYF. CDR3 coding DNA: TGTGCCAGCAGCCTTGGGAGGCCTAATTCTGGAAACACCATATATTTT.